This TCR beta chain emerged from a study of siplizumab effects on memory and regulatory T cells. The study, taken as a whole, reports: On average, roughly 69% of mappable alloreactive CD4+ clones were Treg-derived under siplizumab, against 26.9% in controls.

The authors kept the mixed lymphocyte reaction cells in coculture at 37°C for over five days. The protocol was immunoSEQ multiplex PCR, while the TCRdb copy is restricted to in-frame clones and leaves out a portion. The sample shows about 10,000 clones, about 46% of them seen only once. Comment on this clone: What it recognizes is unknown.

The CDR3 runs 13 residues. The ends were cut back, 8 bases at V and 5 bases at J, with 15 bases in the middle. Germline CDR1 reads WSHSY; CDR2 reads SAAADI. This sequence originates from a human donor in good health; the cells came from an allogeneic mixed lymphocyte reaction. The sequenced material came from CFSE-low (dividing) CD8+ T cells sorted from an allogeneic mixed lymphocyte reaction. The V and J genes are TRBV10-2 and TRBJ1-1; no firm D call. CDR3 sequence (DNA): TGCGCCAGCCCGGTACGGATTCGGACTGAAGCTTTCTTT. It specifies CASPVRIRTEAFF.